The 26 T cell receptor beta chains presented below share a single source sample, sequenced in a study of blood T cell repertoires in COVID-19. Generated by immunoSEQ multiplex PCR, the TCRdb table keeps only in-frame clones and is missing some. The data show almost 200,000 clones, approximately 86% seen once. The sample taken for sequencing was peripheral blood. The receptors were sampled from a man in his sixties with COVID-19, enrolled during active disease.

CDR3 sequence: CASSLVFSGGPSGNTIYF. The CDR3 DNA reads TGTGCCAGCAGCTTAGTTTTCTCAGGGGGACCCTCTGGAAACACCATATATTTT. The chain joins TRBV7-2 to TRBJ1-3; 7 bases line up with TRBD1. CDR1 is SGHTA and CDR2 is FQGNSA in the germline V gene. The CDR3 is made up of 18 amino acids. J lost 0 bases, V lost 1 base, and 9 bases had no gene match.

J is TRBJ2-3 and V is TRBV29-1; 8 bases align to TRBD2. CDR1 and CDR2 from the germline V gene are SQVTM and ANQGSEA. The CDR3 totals 14 residues. V dropped 4 bases and J dropped 3; count of bases not matched to a gene: 6. DNA for the CDR3: TGCAGCGTTGCGGGAGGGCTATTGACAGATACGCAGTATTTT. Translated: CSVAGGLLTDTQYF.

The J gene is TRBJ1-4, the V gene TRBV18; 7 bases map to TRBD1. Germline trimming cut 3 bases from V and 0 bases from J; bases unmatched to any gene: 16. The germline gives CDR1 KGHSH, CDR2 LQKENI. This CDR3 has 20 residues. CDR3: CASSPRLLQTGISTNEKLFF. For the CDR3, the DNA is TGTGCCAGCTCACCGCGCCTCCTTCAGACAGGGATTTCAACTAATGAAAAACTGTTTTTT.

The chain recombines TRBV7-3 with TRBJ2-1, with 7 positions matching TRBD2. Germline V CDR1 and CDR2: SGHTA, FQGTGA. Trimming removed 5 bases from V and 6 bases from J; junction bases left unmatched: 10. The CDR3 is 15 amino acids. CDR3 residues: CASSPTSARSNEQFF. The DNA of the CDR3 is TGTGCCAGCAGCCCTACTAGCGCGAGATCCAATGAGCAGTTCTTC. The entire variable domain, with the rest obtained from reference TRBV7-3 and TRBJ2-1, is as follows: GAGVSQTPSNKVTEKGKYVELRCDPISGHTALYWYRQSLGQGPEFLIYFQGTGAADDSGLPNDRFFAVRPEGSVSTLKIQRTERGDSAVYLCASSPTSARSNEQFFGPGTRLTVL.

V is TRBV29-1 and J is TRBJ2-3; 10 bases fit TRBD2. The CDR3 runs to 14 residues. From germline, CDR1 is SQVTM and CDR2 ANQGSEA. J lost 6 bases, V lost 6 bases, and 9 bases had no gene match. The CDR3 sequence: CSVGRGSGRDTQYF. DNA for the CDR3: TGCAGCGTGGGGCGGGGTAGCGGGAGGGATACGCAGTATTTT.

The chain joins TRBV6-4 to TRBJ2-2, with TRBD2 matching 8 bases. Trimming cost V 4 bases and J 4 bases; bases outside gene matches: 2. The CDR3 covers 14 residues. Germline V lookup: CDR1 MRHNA, CDR2 SNTAGT. The chain's CDR3 is CASSALAATGELFF. The CDR3 DNA reads TGTGCCAGCAGTGCACTAGCGGCCACCGGGGAGCTGTTTTTT.

V is TRBV25-1 and J is TRBJ1-1; no reliable D call. This CDR3 spans 14 amino acids. Germline V gives CDR1 MGHDK, CDR2 SYGVNS. The ends were cut back, 3 bases at V and 4 bases at J, with 12 bases in the middle. The CDR3 sequence is CASSEEGGSTEAFF. CDR3 in DNA: TGTGCCAGCAGTGAGGAGGGCGGGAGCACTGAAGCTTTCTTT. Filled out from reference TRBV25-1 and TRBJ1-1, the complete variable domain reads EADIYQTPRYLVIGTGKKITLECSQTMGHDKMYWYQQDPGMELHLIHYSYGVNSTEKGDLSSESTVSRIRTEHFPLTLESARPSHTSQYLCASSEEGGSTEAFFGQGTRLTVV.

This clone was seen only once. The V gene is TRBV6-9, the J gene TRBJ1-1; 7 bases match TRBD1. Germline V gene lookup returns CDR1 MNHGY and CDR2 SVAAGI. Trimming removed 0 bases from V and 11 bases from J; junction bases left unmatched: 15. This CDR3 contains 16 residues. In DNA form, the CDR3 reads TGTGCCAGCAGTTATTCGGGATATATGACAGGGTGGATTGCTTTCTTT. The encoded protein is CASSYSGYMTGWIAFF.

This rearrangement joins TRBV28 to TRBJ2-7, with D possibly matching TRBD2 (6 bases). V was cut by 1 base and J by 5 bases, with 9 bases left in between. Germline assignment: CDR1 MDHEN and CDR2 SYDVKM. The CDR3 has 13 residues. The CDR3, as DNA: TGTGCCAGCAGTTTATATGGCGGGGACGAGCAGTACTTC. Its translation: CASSLYGGDEQYF.

The rearrangement joins TRBV2 to TRBJ2-7; D gene uncertain. The germline V and J ends were trimmed by 4 bases and 3 bases, with 16 bases remaining between them. Looked up from germline, CDR1 is SNHLY and CDR2 is FYNNEI. CDR3 length equals 15 residues. The CDR3 protein is CASSVYGRFLYEQYF. The CDR3 DNA reads TGTGCCAGCAGTGTATACGGTAGATTTCTCTACGAGCAGTACTTC. Looking up the rest from reference TRBV2 and TRBJ2-7 gives the full variable domain: EPEVTQTPSHQVTQMGQEVILRCVPISNHLYFYWYRQILGQKVEFLVSFYNNEISEKSEIFDDQFSVERPDGSNFTLKIRSTKLEDSAMYFCASSVYGRFLYEQYFGPGTRLTVT.

V usage is TRBV27 and J usage is TRBJ1-1; D perhaps matches TRBD1 (5 bases). The germline V gene has CDR1 MNHEY and CDR2 SMNVEV (reference sequence). CDR3 size: 15 residues. The V gene lost 2 bases and the J gene lost 0 bases, with 10 bases spanning the gap. CDR3 protein: CASSLVQGMNTEAFF. The CDR3 region has the DNA TGTGCCAGCAGTTTAGTCCAGGGAATGAACACTGAAGCTTTCTTT.

The chain carries TRBV4-1 and TRBJ1-1, with unresolved D. The CDR3 length is 15 residues. V was pared by 0 bases and J by 7 bases, with 15 bases between. The germline gives CDR1 MGHRA, CDR2 YSYEKL. CDR3 loop: CASSQESTVGNEAFF. CDR3 coding DNA: TGCGCCAGCAGCCAAGAGAGTACAGTCGGGAATGAAGCTTTCTTT.

V usage is TRBV27 and J usage is TRBJ1-4; perhaps TRBD1 as D (6 bases). The germline CDR1 and CDR2 sequences are MNHEY and SMNVEV (reference sequence). This CDR3 has 14 residues. V dropped 5 bases and J dropped 6 bases, with 13 bases sitting between them. CDR3 DNA sequence: TGTGCCAGCAGTCGTAAGGGGGACGATGAAAAACTGTTTTTT. It translates to CASSRKGDDEKLFF.

V is TRBV18 and J is TRBJ1-6; 10 nucleotides match TRBD1. J gave up 7 bases and V 3 bases, and 6 bases lay outside the gene matches. Germline V lookup: CDR1 KGHSH, CDR2 LQKENI. This CDR3 contains 16 residues. The CDR3 loop reads CASSPRPGQGNSPLHF. CDR3 DNA: TGTGCCAGCTCACCTCGTCCGGGACAGGGGAATTCACCCCTCCACTTT.

The V gene is TRBV6-5, the J gene TRBJ2-7; 7 nucleotides match TRBD1. The CDR3 runs to 13 residues. CDR1 and CDR2 from the germline V gene are MNHEY and SVGAGI. With 6 bases clipped from V and 7 bases from J, the junction kept 9 bases outside the gene matches. The CDR3 coding sequence is TGTGCCAGCAGGAGGACAGGATTGGGGGAGCAGTACTTC. This encodes CASRRTGLGEQYF.

The chain joins TRBV19 to TRBJ2-2; 7 bases line up with TRBD1. V lost 3 bases and J lost 5; bases outside the gene matches: 6. Germline CDR1 is LNHDA and CDR2 is SQIVND (reference sequence). CDR3 size: 15 residues. The CDR3, as DNA: TGTGCCAGTAGTATTGGACAGGCTTTTACCGGGGAGCTGTTTTTT. It codes for CASSIGQAFTGELFF.

This clone was seen a single time. V and J are TRBV24-1 and TRBJ1-5; 8 positions match TRBD1. Germline trimming cut 4 bases from V and 6 bases from J; bases unmatched to any gene: 7. The CDR3 covers 15 residues. Germline V gene lookup returns CDR1 KGHDR and CDR2 SFDVKD. CDR3 bases: TGTGCCACCAGTGACCCGTCAGGGGGCCTTCAGCCCCAGCATTTT. As protein: CATSDPSGGLQPQHF.

This clone was detected only once. The V call is TRBV9, the J call TRBJ1-2, with unresolved D. Looked up from germline, CDR1 is SGDLS and CDR2 is YYNGEE. The CDR3 is 13 amino acids. The V gene lost 2 bases and the J gene lost 3 bases, with 8 bases spanning the gap. The CDR3, as DNA: TGTGCCAGCAGCGTGGAGGGAGACTATGGCTACACCTTC. Translation gives CASSVEGDYGYTF.

V gene TRBV5-1 combines with J gene TRBJ2-5; 7 nucleotides agree with TRBD2. CDR1 and CDR2 (germline): SGHRS, YFSETQ. Trimming took 7 bases from V and 4 from J; bases not matched to a gene: 10. The CDR3 runs to 14 residues. CDR3 protein: CASGIGRNGETQYF. As DNA, the CDR3 is TGCGCCAGCGGGATCGGGAGGAACGGAGAGACCCAGTACTTC.

V and J are TRBV11-2 and TRBJ2-7, with no clear D. The CDR3 runs 11 residues. V was cut by 3 bases and J by 4 bases, with 4 bases left in between. CDR1 is SGHAT and CDR2 is FQNNGV in the germline V gene. The CDR3 spells CASSFEYEQYF. The CDR3 region has the DNA TGTGCCAGCAGCTTCGAGTACGAGCAGTACTTC.

The gene calls are TRBV4-2 and TRBJ2-3; the D gene is possibly TRBD1 (7 bases). The CDR3 totals 16 residues. Trimming stripped 0 bases from V and 3 bases from J, with 13 bases between. Looked up from germline, CDR1 is LGHNA and CDR2 is YNFKEQ. The CDR3 DNA follows: TGTGCCAGCAGCCAAGACAGGGGGGTAGCGACAGATACGCAGTATTTT. It specifies CASSQDRGVATDTQYF.

The V and J genes are TRBV7-2 and TRBJ2-4; D is unresolved. V shed 5 bases and J shed 6 bases, with 11 bases lying between them. The CDR3 contains 13 residues. The germline V gene has CDR1 SGHTA and CDR2 FQGNSA. In DNA, the CDR3 is TGTGCCAGCAGCGCTTTAACGAGAAACATTCAGTACTTC. Its protein is CASSALTRNIQYF. The full variable domain, its missing parts supplied by reference TRBV7-2 and TRBJ2-4, is GAGVSQSPSNKVTEKGKDVELRCDPISGHTALYWYRQSLGQGLEFLIYFQGNSAPDKSGLPSDRFSAERTGGSVSTLTIQRTQQEDSAVYLCASSALTRNIQYFGAGTRLSVL.

V is TRBV10-3 and J is TRBJ1-2; 8 bases align to TRBD1. Trimming removed 6 bases from V and 4 bases from J; junction bases left unmatched: 4. The CDR3 is 13 amino acids. Per germline, CDR1 ENHRY and CDR2 SYGVKD. CDR3 nucleotides: TGTGCCATCAGCGCGGACAGGGTCTATGGCTACACCTTC. This encodes CAISADRVYGYTF.

The rearrangement joins TRBV9 to TRBJ2-2; 11 bases map to TRBD2. V trimming: 4 bases; J trimming: 0 bases; junction bases outside the gene matches: 2. In germline, CDR1 is SGDLS, CDR2 YYNGEE. This CDR3 is 16 amino acids long. CDR3 residues: CASSPSGGTNTGELFF. As DNA, the CDR3 is TGTGCCAGCAGCCCTAGCGGGGGGACGAACACCGGGGAGCTGTTTTTT.

V is TRBV29-1 and J is TRBJ2-2; possible D gene TRBD1, 6 bases. Germline V lookup: CDR1 SQVTM, CDR2 ANQGSEA. The CDR3 length is 14 residues. Trimming stripped 7 bases from V and 3 bases from J, with 15 bases between. For the CDR3, the DNA is TGCAGCGCTGGGACATCCCTTCACACCGGGGAGCTGTTTTTT. Protein product: CSAGTSLHTGELFF.

The genes are TRBV6-4 and TRBJ2-7; 15 nucleotides agree with TRBD2. Unmatched junction bases numbered 4, after V lost 4 bases and J lost 6 bases. Germline lookup yields CDR1 MRHNA and CDR2 SNTAGT. CDR3 length: 15 residues. As DNA, the CDR3 is TGTGCCAGCAGTGCCGGACTAGCGGGAGGGCCCGAGCAGTACTTC. This sequence encodes CASSAGLAGGPEQYF.